The clone carrying this T cell receptor beta chain has just a few counts. No antigen is known for it. This sample was included in a study of PD-1 blockade in mismatch repair-deficient tumors. Study as a whole: Patients had around 11 mismatch repair-deficient cancer types, all previously treated and progressing. Study results and limitations: Rapid post-treatment expansion, then contraction, generally preceding radiologic response, marked tumor-resident clones.

Mismatch repair deficiency was confirmed in all patients, by PCR or immunohistochemistry. A few pembrolizumab responders had their TCRs sequenced. The protocol was immunoSEQ multiplex PCR, while the TCRdb copy is restricted to in-frame clones and leaves out a portion. This table has over 60,000 clones, approximately 90% appearing once. The CDR3 is made up of 18 amino acids. The germline V and J ends were trimmed by 2 bases and 3 bases, with 19 bases remaining between them. Germline CDR1 reads SEHNR; CDR2 reads FQNEAQ (reference sequence). The sample was peripheral blood, taken 52 weeks after starting pembrolizumab. This sequence originates from an adult with mismatch repair-deficient cancer. This chain uses TRBV7-9 with TRBJ2-2; D call uncertain. Here the CDR3 reads CASSLSRSGDGYTGELFF. The CDR3 DNA is TGTGCCAGCAGCTTAAGTCGTAGTGGCGACGGTTACACCGGGGAGCTGTTTTTT.